These 8 T cell receptor beta chains share one sample of origin, sequenced in a study of blood T cell repertoires in COVID-19. Data came from immunoSEQ multiplex PCR; TCRdb stores just in-frame clones and leaves some out. The table shows hundreds of thousands of clones, with roughly 90% occurring only once. Material: peripheral blood. These receptors all stem from a woman in her sixties or seventies with COVID-19, enrolled during active disease.

The genes are TRBV27 and TRBJ2-3, with D hard to call. The CDR3 has 14 amino acids. Trimming took 3 bases from V and 0 from J, leaving 7 bases between them. From germline, CDR1 is MNHEY and CDR2 SMNVEV (reference sequence). This chain's CDR3 is CASSFYPSTDTQYF. CDR3 DNA: TGTGCCAGCAGTTTTTATCCTAGCACAGATACGCAGTATTTT.

The V call is TRBV2, the J call TRBJ1-4, with 9 bases fitting TRBD1. The J segment lost 3 bases and the V segment lost 5 bases, leaving 4 bases of the junction unmatched. The V gene's germline CDR1 is SNHLY and CDR2 FYNNEI. The CDR3 sequence is 15 residues long. CDR3 sequence reads: CASSNRGRANEKLFF. The CDR3 nucleotides read TGTGCCAGCAGTAACAGGGGGCGAGCTAATGAAAAACTGTTTTTT.

V gene TRBV24-1 combines with J gene TRBJ2-5, with TRBD1 matching 7 bases. The V gene end was trimmed by 9 bases and the J gene end by 7 bases; junction bases not matched to a gene: 7. This CDR3 is built from 12 residues. In germline, CDR1 is KGHDR, CDR2 SFDVKD. CDR3 sequence (DNA): TGTGCCACCTCCCGACAGGGCGGGACCCAGTACTTC. Protein product: CATSRQGGTQYF.

This sequence joins TRBV4-1 and TRBJ2-2, with a tentative D call TRBD1 (6 bases). The CDR3 totals 17 residues. Germline CDR1 MGHRA, CDR2 YSYEKL. Trimming shortened V by 0 bases and J by 4 bases, and 15 bases separated the two germline ends. This CDR3 is CASSQDSRDTRTGELFF. CDR3 bases: TGCGCCAGCAGCCAAGATTCTCGGGACACCCGCACCGGGGAGCTGTTTTTT.

This clone came up a few times. The V call is TRBV24-1, the J call TRBJ1-2; 11 nucleotides match TRBD1. Germline V gene sequence: CDR1 KGHDR, CDR2 SFDVKD. The trim removed 4 bases at V and 6 bases at J, leaving 6 bases unmatched. The CDR3 is 15 residues long. CDR3 residues: CATSERDRGYNGYTF. As DNA, the CDR3 is TGTGCCACCAGTGAGCGGGACAGGGGGTATAATGGCTACACCTTC.

There are many counts of this clone. CDR3 sequence: CASSQAGAAQPQHF. CDR3 nucleotides: TGTGCCAGCAGCCAAGCAGGGGCCGCGCAGCCCCAGCATTTT. The chain uses TRBV3-1 (or the pseudogene TRBV3-2) and TRBJ1-5, with a weak D call TRBD1 (6 bases). From germline, CDR1 is LGHDT and CDR2 YNNKEL (reference sequence). The CDR3 contains 14 residues. Between the trimmed V and J ends, which lost 1 base and 7 bases, there was a span of 11 bases.

The chain couples TRBV19 to TRBJ1-1, with a tentative D call TRBD1 (6 bases). Trimming stripped 7 bases from V and 0 bases from J, with 12 bases between. CDR1 is LNHDA and CDR2 is SQIVND in the germline V gene (reference sequence). CDR3 length: 14 residues. Here the CDR3 reads CASIAGDLNTEAFF. The CDR3 coding sequence is TGTGCCAGTATCGCAGGGGATCTGAACACTGAAGCTTTCTTT.

The chain carries TRBV9 and TRBJ1-3; D perhaps matches TRBD1 (5 bases). This CDR3 comprises 16 residues. With 4 bases removed from V and 4 bases from J, the gap between germline ends came to 18 bases. In germline, CDR1 is SGDLS, CDR2 YYNGEE. CDR3 in DNA: TGTGCCAGCAGCCCCCGCCAGGGCGCATCCGGAAACACCATATATTTT. Protein product: CASSPRQGASGNTIYF.